Sequencing of this T cell receptor beta chain was carried out in a study of cytomegalovirus exposure and HLA in healthy donors. Study-wide results and limits: Productive status was seen about 90% or about 30% of the time for most TCR beta V segments in an earlier analysis.

Notes on this clone: Its specificity is not known.

This PCR relied on a set of 60 Vbeta primers and 13 Jbeta primers. TCRdb keeps only in-frame clones here, not all; method: immunoSEQ multiplex PCR. The sample contains fewer than 130,000 clones, about 59% of which appear only once. The CDR3 contains 14 residues. Trimming cost V 5 bases and J 3 bases; bases outside gene matches: 2. CDR1 is WSHSY, CDR2 SAAADI, per germline. The TCR sequence derives from a young man in good health and CMV-seropositive. V usage is TRBV10-2 and J usage is TRBJ2-3, with 10 bases identical to TRBD2. Sequenced input: PBMCs. CDR3 bases: TGCGCCAGCAGTCCGACTAGCGGGACAGATACGCAGTATTTT. Translated: CASSPTSGTDTQYF.